The 27 T cell receptor beta chains below were found in one sample sequenced in a study of regulatory T cells in long-lasting Graves disease. Construction of TCR beta libraries relied on iRepertoire HTBI primers and on Arm-PCR targeting CDR3 regions. TCRdb processed the multiplex PCR reads anew with MiXCR; each CDR3 protein has one entry. The repertoire holds roughly 500,000 distinct CDR3 sequences, with approximately 13% as singletons. The time point here: newly diagnosed GD, antithyroid drugs for less than 3 months. PBMC-derived RNA was used for the TCR library. In addition, the sample was reused for a study of T cells in Graves' hyperthyroidism and ophthalmopathy.

The material was peripheral blood mononuclear cells (PBMCs), obtained at new diagnosis, from a patient treated with antithyroid drugs. The receptors derive from a man aged 25-45 years with Graves disease.

This clonotype was seen a single time. Sequence at one end of the junction differs from germline and may be a read error. This rearrangement joins TRBV29-1 to TRBJ2-1; 11 bases match TRBD2. This CDR3 contains 15 residues. Germline V gene sequence: CDR1 SQVTM, CDR2 ANQGSEA. DNA of the CDR3: TGCAGCGTCGAAGACACCGGGACTAGCGGAAGTGAGCAGTTCTTC. Translation: CSVEDTGTSGSEQFF.

This chain joins TRBV9 and TRBJ2-6; 7 nucleotides line up with TRBD1. Germline CDR1 and CDR2: SGDLS and YYNGEE. V dropped 1 base and J dropped 3; count of bases not matched to a gene: 1. CDR3 size: 15 residues. In DNA, the CDR3 is TGTGCCAGCAGCGTAAACAGGGGTGGGGCCAACGTCCTGACTTTC. It translates to CASSVNRGGANVLTF. Looking up the rest from reference TRBV9 and TRBJ2-6 gives the full variable domain: DSGVTQTPKHLITATGQRVTLRCSPRSGDLSVYWYQQSLDQGLQFLIQYYNGEERAKGNILERFSAQQFPDLHSELNLSSLELGDSALYFCASSVNRGGANVLTFGAGSRLTVL.

Ten or more counts support this clonotype. V is TRBV5-5 and J is TRBJ1-1; maybe TRBD1 (5 bases). V lost 4 bases and J 4 bases, leaving 11 bases between the germline ends. CDR3 length: 13 amino acids. The germline V gene encodes CDR1 SGHKS and CDR2 YYEKEE (reference sequence). The CDR3 DNA sequence: TGTGCCAGCAGCCCCGGCAGGGCCACTGAAGCTTTCTTT. Translation gives CASSPGRATEAFF.

The rearrangement joins TRBV7-8 to TRBJ1-2; perhaps TRBD1 as D (5 bases). The germline V gene encodes CDR1 SGHVS and CDR2 FQNEAQ. The length of the CDR3 is 14 residues. The V end lost 5 bases, the J end lost 8 bases, and 18 bases lay between the germline ends. The CDR3 nucleotides are TGTGCCAGCAGCCTCCCTGACATCCAGGGAGGCTACACCTTC. It encodes CASSLPDIQGGYTF.

In this sample, this clonotype turned up many times. V and J are TRBV27 and TRBJ2-5; 8 positions match TRBD1. V dropped 3 bases and J dropped 5; count of bases not matched to a gene: 11. Germline V gives CDR1 MNHEY, CDR2 SMNVEV (reference sequence). The CDR3 is made up of 16 amino acids. The CDR3 bases are TGTGCCAGCAGTTTCAAAGGACAGGGAGTCTGGGAGACCCAGTACTTC. This gives the protein CASSFKGQGVWETQYF.

This clonotype was seen a few times. This chain uses TRBV24-1 with TRBJ2-3, with a tentative D call TRBD2 (5 bases). Germline lookup yields CDR1 KGHDR and CDR2 SFDVKD. Trimming removed 4 bases from V and 6 bases from J, with 16 bases in between. The CDR3 contains 15 residues. The CDR3 region has the DNA TGTGCCACCAGTGACCTCCGCGGGTCGGCGGATACGCAGTATTTT. This codes for CATSDLRGSADTQYF.

This chain connects TRBV27 to TRBJ1-3; D is uncertain. Germline V gene sequence: CDR1 MNHEY, CDR2 SMNVEV (reference sequence). CDR3 length equals 15 residues. V was shortened by 5 bases and J by 0 bases, with 11 bases between the two germline ends. Here the CDR3 reads CASSVDRDSGNTIYF. The CDR3 bases are TGTGCCAGCAGTGTGGACCGGGACTCTGGAAACACCATATATTTT.

This clonotype was seen a handful of times. The chain combines TRBV10-3 with TRBJ2-5, with a possible D match to TRBD2 (5 bases). The CDR3 runs to 14 residues. V was shortened by 3 bases and J by 0 bases, with 8 bases between the two germline ends. CDR1 ENHRY and CDR2 SYGVKD come from the germline V gene. CDR3 nucleotide sequence: TGTGCCATCAGTGACGGGGTAGACCAAGAGACCCAGTACTTC. Its protein product is CAISDGVDQETQYF.

This clonotype was counted many times. The chain carries TRBV24-1 and TRBJ2-7; a possible D gene is TRBD2 (6 bases). In germline, CDR1 is KGHDR, CDR2 SFDVKD. This CDR3 spans 14 amino acids. Trimming left V 9 bases short and J 1 base short, with 15 bases between. CDR3 nucleotides: TGTGCCACCGCTTCCTCCGGGACTTCCTACGAGCAGTACTTC. Its protein product is CATASSGTSYEQYF.

In its sample, this clonotype was seen a few times. One end of the junction varies from germline; a read error may be responsible. The rearrangement links TRBV12-3 or TRBV12-4 to TRBJ2-1; 7 bases align to TRBD2. The CDR3 has 15 amino acids. The chain's CDR3 is CANSLALPAGDEQFF. The CDR3, as DNA: TGTGCCAACAGTTTAGCGCTCCCGGCGGGGGATGAGCAGTTCTTC.

This clonotype was observed a few times. The chain is built from TRBV30 and TRBJ1-6, with a possible D match to TRBD1 (5 bases). The CDR3 spans 12 residues. Per the germline V gene, CDR1 is GTSNPN and CDR2 is SVGIG (reference sequence). The germline V and J ends were trimmed by 5 bases and 7 bases, with 9 bases remaining between them. In DNA form, the CDR3 reads TGTGCCTGGGGCAGGGTCAATTCACCCCTCCACTTT. It codes for CAWGRVNSPLHF.

In its sample, this clonotype was seen a few times. This sequence joins TRBV6-1 and TRBJ2-2; 10 positions match TRBD1. The CDR3 has 15 amino acids. The trim removed 11 bases at V and 3 bases at J, leaving 9 bases unmatched. Germline V gene lookup returns CDR1 MNHNS and CDR2 SASEGT. The CDR3 bases are TGTGCCTGTTCGGTCGGGACAGGGGACACCGGGGAGCTGTTTTTT. This gives the protein CACSVGTGDTGELFF.

The genes are TRBV29-1 and TRBJ2-2, with D possibly TRBD2 on 6 matching bases. CDR1 SQVTM and CDR2 ANQGSEA come from the germline V gene. Between the trimmed V and J ends, which lost 6 bases and 6 bases, there was a span of 17 bases. The CDR3 runs to 14 residues. This CDR3 is CSVAAGAGPGELFF. CDR3 bases: TGCAGCGTAGCCGCCGGGGCGGGGCCCGGGGAGCTGTTTTTT.

This clonotype appeared many times. The gene calls are TRBV15 and TRBJ2-1; 11 bases align to TRBD2. The CDR3 is 17 amino acids. The J segment lost 5 bases and the V segment lost 0 bases, leaving 6 bases of the junction unmatched. Germline V gene sequence: CDR1 LNHNV, CDR2 YYDKDF (reference sequence). The CDR3 nucleotides read TGTGCCACCAGCAGAGATCGGGGGACTAGCGGCGACAATGAGCAGTTCTTC. Translation gives CATSRDRGTSGDNEQFF.

The sample holds many counts of this clonotype. The rearrangement joins TRBV28 to TRBJ2-1; 9 bases map to TRBD1. This CDR3 has 17 residues. Germline assignment: CDR1 MDHEN and CDR2 SYDVKM. The V segment lost 3 bases and the J segment 6 bases; nucleotides outside the gene matches: 12. The CDR3, as DNA: TGTGCCAGCAGTTTTGCCGGGACAGGGAGATTCCGCAATGAGCAGTTCTTC. Translating gives CASSFAGTGRFRNEQFF.

V usage is TRBV15 and J usage is TRBJ1-6; TRBD1 agrees at 11 bases. From germline, CDR1 is LNHNV and CDR2 YYDKDF (reference sequence). The CDR3 covers 16 residues. J lost 9 bases, V lost 3 bases, and 7 bases had no gene match. CDR3 protein: CATSSGTGGISSPLHF. As DNA, the CDR3 is TGTGCCACCAGCAGCGGGACAGGGGGTATTAGTTCACCCCTCCACTTT.

The chain is built from TRBV20-1 and TRBJ1-4; possibly TRBD1 for D (5 bases). The CDR3 runs to 14 residues. The germline V and J ends were trimmed by 0 bases and 13 bases, with 18 bases remaining between them. Per the germline V gene, CDR1 is DFQATT and CDR2 is SNEGSKA (reference sequence). The CDR3 nucleotides are TGCAGTGCTAGAGAAACTGGACTGCCGAGGGGACTGTTTTTT. It yields the protein CSARETGLPRGLFF.

This clonotype was counted many times. The chain combines TRBV2 with TRBJ2-1; D is possibly TRBD1 or TRBD2 (5 bases each). Germline V gene sequence: CDR1 SNHLY, CDR2 FYNNEI. This CDR3 has 15 residues. Trimming removed 6 bases from V and 8 bases from J, with 20 bases in between. The CDR3 sequence is CASSVRDDGFDEQFF. CDR3 nucleotides: TGTGCCAGCAGCGTCCGGGACGATGGATTCGATGAGCAGTTCTTC.

This clonotype was seen ten or more times. The CDR3 here is CASSREGNRDNVLTF. CDR3 bases: TGTGCCAGCAGCCGGGAAGGGAATCGGGACAACGTCCTGACTTTC. The chain couples TRBV7-9 to TRBJ2-6; D perhaps matches TRBD2 (5 bases). Per the germline V gene, CDR1 is SEHNR and CDR2 is FQNEAQ (reference sequence). This CDR3 contains 15 residues. V shed 5 bases and J shed 9 bases, with 17 bases lying between them.

There are a few counts of this clonotype. The V and J genes are TRBV4-1 and TRBJ2-1, with TRBD2 matching over 8 bases. CDR3 length: 17 residues. Per germline, CDR1 MGHRA and CDR2 YSYEKL. V lost 3 bases and J lost 8; bases outside the gene matches: 15. The CDR3 spells CASSHNPGTRVGDEQFF. The CDR3 nucleotides read TGCGCCAGCAGCCACAACCCCGGGACTAGAGTCGGCGATGAGCAGTTCTTC.

This clonotype turned up a few times. This chain uses TRBV18 with TRBJ2-3; tentatively, D is TRBD2 (6 bases). V dropped 3 bases and J dropped 5 bases, with 15 bases sitting between them. Germline-derived CDR1 and CDR2 are KGHSH and LQKENI. CDR3 size: 15 residues. The CDR3 nucleotides are TGTGCCAGCTCACCCCCGCTGGGGGAGGAAGATACGCAGTATTTT. Protein sequence: CASSPPLGEEDTQYF.

This clonotype was picked up many times. The V call is TRBV7-8, the J call TRBJ1-1; D uncertain. The CDR3 totals 12 residues. V lost 3 bases to trimming and J lost 1 base, with 3 bases between them. Germline V gives CDR1 SGHVS, CDR2 FQNEAQ. CDR3 amino acids: CASSFPNTEAFF. CDR3 DNA sequence: TGTGCCAGCAGCTTTCCGAACACTGAAGCTTTCTTT.

The chain links TRBV24-1 to TRBJ2-1; tentative D call: TRBD2 (5 bases). This CDR3 has 12 amino acids. The V end lost 1 base, the J end lost 10 bases, and 7 bases lay between the germline ends. CDR1 KGHDR and CDR2 SFDVKD come from the germline V gene. CDR3: CATSDFASEQFF. In DNA, the CDR3 is TGTGCCACCAGTGATTTCGCTAGCGAGCAGTTCTTC.

This clonotype was picked up many times. The chain links TRBV10-3 to TRBJ2-7; D is unresolved. The CDR3 has 12 residues. V gave up 2 bases and J gave up 4 bases, with 6 bases separating them. Germline values: CDR1 ENHRY, CDR2 SYGVKD. The DNA for the CDR3 is TGTGCCATCAGTGAGACCGCTTACGAGCAGTACTTC. Translated, it gives CAISETAYEQYF.

The sample holds many counts of this clonotype. V usage is TRBV11-2 and J usage is TRBJ2-1, with 13 bases identical to TRBD2. This CDR3 is built from 15 residues. Germline-derived CDR1 and CDR2 are SGHAT and FQNNGV. Losses at the gene ends were 5 bases for V and 8 bases for J; bases not matched to a gene: 6. CDR3 region: CASSRGLAGSDEQFF. For the CDR3, the DNA is TGTGCCAGCAGCCGGGGACTAGCGGGGTCGGATGAGCAGTTCTTC.

As to this clonotype: This sequence may be a read error, since a much larger clone differs from it by one base. The chain recombines TRBV6-1 with TRBJ1-1, with D possibly matching TRBD1 (5 bases). The CDR3 has 13 amino acids. Looked up from germline, CDR1 is MNHNS and CDR2 is SASEGT. This CDR3 reads CTSGGNRLTEAFF. CDR3 sequence (DNA): TGTACCAGCGGGGGGAACAGGCTCACTGAAGCTTTCTTT.

This clonotype was observed a few times. The chain's CDR3 is CASRPNTGAYNSPLHF. For the CDR3, the DNA is TGTGCCAGCAGACCCAATACAGGGGCCTATAATTCACCCCTCCACTTT. The chain links TRBV6-1 to TRBJ1-6; 7 bases align to TRBD1. The CDR3 has 16 residues. Germline assignment: CDR1 MNHNS and CDR2 SASEGT. Trimming cost V 6 bases and J 2 bases; bases outside gene matches: 7.